This T cell receptor (beta chain) was recorded in a study of shared clonotypes between healthy human individuals. Libraries were prepared by immunoSEQ multiplex PCR; TCRdb keeps only in-frame clonotypes and omits some of them. The sample has 650,000 to 750,000 clones, 60% to 80% seen once; the top ten hold about 1.8%. Germline CDR1 reads SGHRS; CDR2 reads YFSETQ. CDR3 length equals 16 residues. Trimming at V came to 7 bases and at J to 6 bases, leaving 14 bases not matched to a gene. The V and J genes are TRBV5-1 and TRBJ2-7; 12 bases agree with TRBD2. The sequenced sample was memory CD4+ T cells sorted from blood. Subset of the sample: CD45RA-negative fraction. The TCR comes from a young woman in good health. Here the CDR3 DNA reads TGCGCCAGCGGGCTCACCGCTAGCGGGAGGGCCCTCGAGCAGTACTTC. Translation: CASGLTASGRALEQYF.